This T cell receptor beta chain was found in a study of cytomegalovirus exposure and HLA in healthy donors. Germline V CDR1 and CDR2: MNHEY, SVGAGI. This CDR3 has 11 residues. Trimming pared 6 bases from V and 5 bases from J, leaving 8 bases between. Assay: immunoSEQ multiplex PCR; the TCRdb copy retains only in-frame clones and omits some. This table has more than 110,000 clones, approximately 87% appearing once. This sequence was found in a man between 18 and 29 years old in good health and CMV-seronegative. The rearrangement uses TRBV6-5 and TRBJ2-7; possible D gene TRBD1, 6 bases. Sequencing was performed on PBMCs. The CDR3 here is CASRGTNEQYF. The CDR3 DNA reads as TGTGCCAGCAGGGGGACAAACGAGCAGTACTTC.